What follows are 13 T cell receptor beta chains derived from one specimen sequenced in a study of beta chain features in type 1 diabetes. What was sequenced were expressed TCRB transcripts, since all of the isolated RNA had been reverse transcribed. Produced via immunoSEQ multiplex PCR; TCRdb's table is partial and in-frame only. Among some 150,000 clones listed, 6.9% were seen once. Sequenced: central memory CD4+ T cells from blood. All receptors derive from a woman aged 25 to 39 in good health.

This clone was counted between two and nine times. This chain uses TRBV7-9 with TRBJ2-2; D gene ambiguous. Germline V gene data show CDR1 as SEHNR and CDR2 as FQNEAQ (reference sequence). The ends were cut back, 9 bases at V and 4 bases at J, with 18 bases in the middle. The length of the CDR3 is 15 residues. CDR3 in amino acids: CASLTSAIRTGELFF. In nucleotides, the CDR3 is TGTGCCAGTTTAACGTCAGCGATTCGCACCGGGGAGCTGTTTTTT. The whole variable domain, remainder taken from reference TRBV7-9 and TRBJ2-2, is DTGVSQNPRHKITKRGQNVTFRCDPISEHNRLYWYRQTLGQGPEFLTYFQNEAQLEKSRLLSDRFSAERPKGSFSTLEIQRTEQGDSAMYLCASLTSAIRTGELFFGEGSRLTVL.

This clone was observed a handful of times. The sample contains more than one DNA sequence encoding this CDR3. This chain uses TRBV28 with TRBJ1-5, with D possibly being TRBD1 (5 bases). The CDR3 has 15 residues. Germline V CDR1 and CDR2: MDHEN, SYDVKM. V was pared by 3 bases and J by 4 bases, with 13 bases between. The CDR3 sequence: CASSFRGVGNQPQHF. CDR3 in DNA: TGTGCCAGCAGTTTTCGGGGGGTTGGGAATCAGCCCCAGCATTTT.

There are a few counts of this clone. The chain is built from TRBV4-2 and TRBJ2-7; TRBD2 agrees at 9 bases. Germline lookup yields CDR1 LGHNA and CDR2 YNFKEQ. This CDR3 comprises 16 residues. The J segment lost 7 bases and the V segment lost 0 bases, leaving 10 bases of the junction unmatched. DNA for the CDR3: TGTGCCAGCAGCCAAGATGGAATAGCGGGAGTAGGGGAGCAGTACTTC. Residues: CASSQDGIAGVGEQYF.

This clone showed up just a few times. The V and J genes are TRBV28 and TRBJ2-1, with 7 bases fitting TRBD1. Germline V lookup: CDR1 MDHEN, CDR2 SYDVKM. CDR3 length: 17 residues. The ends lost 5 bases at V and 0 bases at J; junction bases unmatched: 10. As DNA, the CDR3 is TGTGCCAGCAGTCTAAGACAGGGTCAGTTCTCCTACAATGAGCAGTTCTTC. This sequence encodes CASSLRQGQFSYNEQFF.

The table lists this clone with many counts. The CDR3 region is CASSLSAPGYEQFF. In DNA, the CDR3 is TGTGCCAGCAGCTTAAGCGCCCCCGGGTATGAGCAGTTCTTC. The J gene is TRBJ2-1, the V gene TRBV7-3; D call uncertain. Trimming removed 1 base from V and 8 bases from J, with 12 bases in between. This CDR3 has 14 residues. The germline V gene encodes CDR1 SGHTA and CDR2 FQGTGA.

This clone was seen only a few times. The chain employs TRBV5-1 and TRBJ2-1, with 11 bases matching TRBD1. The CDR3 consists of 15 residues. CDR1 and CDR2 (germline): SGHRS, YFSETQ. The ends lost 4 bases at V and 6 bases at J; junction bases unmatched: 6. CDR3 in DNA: TGCGCCAGCAGCCATTCCGGGACAGGGGGCAATGAGCAGTTCTTC. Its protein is CASSHSGTGGNEQFF.

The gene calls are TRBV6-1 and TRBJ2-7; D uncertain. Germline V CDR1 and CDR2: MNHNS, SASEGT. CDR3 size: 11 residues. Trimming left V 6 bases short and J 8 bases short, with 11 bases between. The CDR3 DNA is TGTGCCAGCAGGGAGCTCTCGAAGCAGTACTTC. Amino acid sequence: CASRELSKQYF.

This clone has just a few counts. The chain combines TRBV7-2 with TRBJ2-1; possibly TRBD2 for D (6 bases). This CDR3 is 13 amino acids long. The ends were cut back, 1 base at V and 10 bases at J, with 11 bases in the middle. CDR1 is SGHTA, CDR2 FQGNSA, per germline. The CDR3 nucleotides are TGTGCCAGCAGCTTAGAGGGGCTAGCGGAGCAGTTCTTC. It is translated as CASSLEGLAEQFF. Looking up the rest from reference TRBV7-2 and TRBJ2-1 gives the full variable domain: GAGVSQSPSNKVTEKGKDVELRCDPISGHTALYWYRQSLGQGLEFLIYFQGNSAPDKSGLPSDRFSAERTGGSVSTLTIQRTQQEDSAVYLCASSLEGLAEQFFGPGTRLTVL.

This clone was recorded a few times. The CDR3 DNA sequence: TGCGCCAGCAACGGACAGGGCCCCTACGAGCAGTACTTC. Translated: CASNGQGPYEQYF. The chain employs TRBV5-1 and TRBJ2-7; 8 nucleotides match TRBD1. Unmatched junction bases numbered 4, after V lost 6 bases and J lost 2 bases. Germline CDR1 and CDR2: SGHRS and YFSETQ. This CDR3 comprises 13 residues.

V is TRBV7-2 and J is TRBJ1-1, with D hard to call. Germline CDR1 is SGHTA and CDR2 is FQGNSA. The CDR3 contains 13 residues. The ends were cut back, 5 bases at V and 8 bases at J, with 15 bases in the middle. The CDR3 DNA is TGTGCCAGCAGCCCCGGGAATCAGGTCGAAGCTTTCTTT. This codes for CASSPGNQVEAFF.

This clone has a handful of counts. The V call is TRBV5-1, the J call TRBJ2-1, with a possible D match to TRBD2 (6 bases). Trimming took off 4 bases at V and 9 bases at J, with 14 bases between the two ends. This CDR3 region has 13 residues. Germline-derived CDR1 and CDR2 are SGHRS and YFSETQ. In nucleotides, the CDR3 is TGCGCCAGCAGCGAGCCGGGACTGGTTGAGCAGTTCTTC. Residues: CASSEPGLVEQFF. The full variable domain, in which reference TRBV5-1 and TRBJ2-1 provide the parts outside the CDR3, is KAGVTQTPRYLIKTRGQQVTLSCSPISGHRSVSWYQQTPGQGLQFLFEYFSETQRNKGNFPGRFSGRQFSNSRSEMNVSTLELGDSALYLCASSEPGLVEQFFGPGTRLTVL.

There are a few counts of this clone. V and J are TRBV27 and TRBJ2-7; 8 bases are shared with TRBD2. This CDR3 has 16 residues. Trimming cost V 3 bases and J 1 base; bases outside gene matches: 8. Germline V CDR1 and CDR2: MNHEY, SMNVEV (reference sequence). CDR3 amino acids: CASSFGSGRASYEQYF. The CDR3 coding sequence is TGTGCCAGCAGTTTCGGGAGCGGGAGAGCGTCCTACGAGCAGTACTTC.

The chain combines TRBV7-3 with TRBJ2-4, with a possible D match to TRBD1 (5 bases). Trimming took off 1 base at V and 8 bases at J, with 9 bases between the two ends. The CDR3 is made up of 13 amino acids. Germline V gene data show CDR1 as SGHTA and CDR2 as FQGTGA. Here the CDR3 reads CASSLSREDIQYF. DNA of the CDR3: TGTGCCAGCAGCTTAAGCAGGGAAGACATTCAGTACTTC.